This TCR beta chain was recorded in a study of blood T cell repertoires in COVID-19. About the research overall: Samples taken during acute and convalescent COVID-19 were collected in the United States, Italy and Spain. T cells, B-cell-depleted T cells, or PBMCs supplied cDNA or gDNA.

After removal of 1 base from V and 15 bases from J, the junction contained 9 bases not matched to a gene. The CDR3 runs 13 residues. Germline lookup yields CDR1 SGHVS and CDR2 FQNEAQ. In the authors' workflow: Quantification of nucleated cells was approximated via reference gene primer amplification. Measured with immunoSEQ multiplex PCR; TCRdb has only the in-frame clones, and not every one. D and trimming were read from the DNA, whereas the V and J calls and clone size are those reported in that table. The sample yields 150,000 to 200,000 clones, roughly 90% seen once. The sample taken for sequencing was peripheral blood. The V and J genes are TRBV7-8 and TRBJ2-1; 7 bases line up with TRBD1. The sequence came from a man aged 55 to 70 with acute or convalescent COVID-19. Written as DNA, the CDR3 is TGTGCCAGCAGCTTAGACCAAAGGACAGGAGGGTTCTTC. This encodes CASSLDQRTGGFF.